Below are 9 T cell receptor beta chains sequenced from a single sample in a study of blood T cell repertoires in COVID-19. Assay: immunoSEQ multiplex PCR; the TCRdb copy retains only in-frame clones and omits some. The repertoire includes about 310,000 clones, roughly 90% of them detected once, and 8% to 9% sits in the top ten. Material for sequencing was PBMCs or T cells enriched from blood (not recorded which). Every receptor here comes from a woman under 30 who had recovered from COVID-19.

The V gene is TRBV19, the J gene TRBJ1-5; 7 positions match TRBD1. The germline gives CDR1 LNHDA, CDR2 SQIVND (reference sequence). Germline trimming cut 9 bases from V and 3 bases from J; bases unmatched to any gene: 14. The CDR3 is 16 amino acids. CDR3 nucleotides: TGTGCCAGCCGCCGGTCGACAGGGAACTTCAATCAGCCCCAGCATTTT. Translation: CASRRSTGNFNQPQHF. The full variable domain, with the rest looked up from reference TRBV19 and TRBJ1-5, is DGGITQSPKYLFRKEGQNVTLSCEQNLNHDAMYWYRQDPGQGLRLIYYSQIVNDFQKGDIAEGYSVSREKKESFPLTVTSAQKNPTAFYLCASRRSTGNFNQPQHFGDGTRLSIL.

This clone was observed a handful of times. The V and J genes are TRBV7-9 and TRBJ1-2, with 11 bases fitting TRBD1. J was trimmed by 7 bases and V by 6 bases; bases with no gene match: 10. CDR1 SEHNR and CDR2 FQNEAQ come from the germline V gene (reference sequence). The CDR3 is made up of 15 amino acids. The CDR3 DNA reads as TGTGCCAGCAGTATTGGACAGGGGGCGAGTTCTGGCTACACCTTC. This gives the protein CASSIGQGASSGYTF.

The rearrangement joins TRBV7-2 to TRBJ2-3; TRBD2 matches at 16 bases. This CDR3 comprises 16 residues. V was pared by 7 bases and J by 4 bases, with 5 bases of the junction left unmatched. Per germline, CDR1 SGHTA and CDR2 FQGNSA. DNA for the CDR3: TGTGCCAGCACCGGGACTAGCGGGGGGGCCCCAGATACGCAGTATTTT. This gives the protein CASTGTSGGAPDTQYF.

The chain recombines TRBV19 with TRBJ2-2; 10 nucleotides match TRBD2. The V gene end was trimmed by 7 bases and the J gene end by 4 bases; junction bases not matched to a gene: 9. The CDR3 is 16 residues long. Germline CDR1 and CDR2: LNHDA and SQIVND (reference sequence). CDR3 in amino acids: CASTPVAGGPTGELFF. CDR3 DNA: TGTGCCAGTACCCCGGTAGCGGGGGGCCCCACCGGGGAGCTGTTTTTT. The full variable domain, its missing parts supplied by reference TRBV19 and TRBJ2-2, is DGGITQSPKYLFRKEGQNVTLSCEQNLNHDAMYWYRQDPGQGLRLIYYSQIVNDFQKGDIAEGYSVSREKKESFPLTVTSAQKNPTAFYLCASTPVAGGPTGELFFGEGSRLTVL.

Only a few counts were recorded for this clone. The V gene is TRBV28, the J gene TRBJ1-2; a possible D gene is TRBD1 (5 bases). The length of the CDR3 is 16 residues. Germline values: CDR1 MDHEN, CDR2 SYDVKM. Trimming left V 1 base short and J 2 bases short, with 14 bases between. CDR3 sequence: CASSLYLEAGNYGYTF. The DNA for the CDR3 is TGTGCCAGCAGTTTATATCTCGAGGCAGGGAACTATGGCTACACCTTC.

This clone appeared once. This chain uses TRBV7-6 with TRBJ1-4; 9 positions match TRBD1. Germline-derived CDR1 and CDR2 are SGHVS and FNYEAQ. The junction had 12 bases not matched to a gene; V was cut back by 3 bases and J by 4 bases. The CDR3 consists of 18 residues. The CDR3 nucleotides are TGTGCCAGCAGCTTGAGGGACAGGGAAAAATTGGGTAATGAAAAACTGTTTTTT. It is translated as CASSLRDREKLGNEKLFF. The full variable domain, with the rest looked up from reference TRBV7-6 and TRBJ1-4, is GAGVSQSPRYKVTKRGQDVALRCDPISGHVSLYWYRQALGQGPEFLTYFNYEAQQDKSGLPNDRFSAERPEGSISTLTIQRTEQRDSAMYRCASSLRDREKLGNEKLFFGSGTQLSVL.

This clone was observed once. CDR3 protein: CASSLLLAGGLGEQYF. The DNA for the CDR3 is TGTGCCAGCAGCTTATTACTAGCGGGGGGGCTGGGGGAGCAGTACTTC. The chain combines TRBV7-2 with TRBJ2-7, with TRBD2 matching over 13 bases. In germline, CDR1 is SGHTA, CDR2 FQGNSA. CDR3 length equals 16 residues. Trimming at V came to 2 bases and at J to 7 bases, leaving 8 bases not matched to a gene.

The chain employs TRBV6-2 or TRBV6-3 and TRBJ1-5, with TRBD1 matching over 9 bases. The CDR3 has 16 amino acids. Germline V gene lookup returns CDR1 MNHEY and CDR2 SVGEGT. Germline trimming cut 4 bases from V and 4 bases from J; bases unmatched to any gene: 8. CDR3 in DNA: TGTGCCAGCAGTTGGTCTGTGGGGACAGGGAATCAGCCCCAGCATTTT. Residues: CASSWSVGTGNQPQHF.

The table lists this clone with a few counts. The chain uses TRBV3-1 (or the pseudogene TRBV3-2) and TRBJ2-7; 16 bases line up with TRBD2. CDR1 is LGHDT and CDR2 is YNNKEL in the germline V gene (reference sequence). CDR3 length: 20 residues. The ends lost 0 bases at V and 4 bases at J; junction bases unmatched: 12. The CDR3 region is CASSQDPGTSGGVKGYEQYF. DNA of the CDR3: TGTGCCAGCAGCCAAGATCCCGGGACTAGCGGGGGGGTAAAGGGGTACGAGCAGTACTTC.